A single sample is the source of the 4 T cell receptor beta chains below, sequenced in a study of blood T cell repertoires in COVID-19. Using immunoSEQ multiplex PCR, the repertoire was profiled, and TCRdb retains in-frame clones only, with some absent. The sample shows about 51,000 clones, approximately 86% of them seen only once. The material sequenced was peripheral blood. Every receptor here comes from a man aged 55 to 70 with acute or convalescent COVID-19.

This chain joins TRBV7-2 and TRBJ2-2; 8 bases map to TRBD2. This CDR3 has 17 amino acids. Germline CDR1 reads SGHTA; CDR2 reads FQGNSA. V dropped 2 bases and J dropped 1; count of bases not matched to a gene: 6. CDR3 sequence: CASSLTLSGGNTGELFF. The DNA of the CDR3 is TGTGCCAGCAGCTTAACCCTCAGCGGGGGGAACACCGGGGAGCTGTTTTTT. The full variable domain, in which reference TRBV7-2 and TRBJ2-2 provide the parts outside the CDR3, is GAGVSQSPSNKVTEKGKDVELRCDPISGHTALYWYRQSLGQGLEFLIYFQGNSAPDKSGLPSDRFSAERTGGSVSTLTIQRTQQEDSAVYLCASSLTLSGGNTGELFFGEGSRLTVL.

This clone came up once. CDR3 nucleotides: TGTGCCAGCAGTTTGGTACTCAATCAGCCCCAGCATTTT. It specifies CASSLVLNQPQHF. The chain uses TRBV28 and TRBJ1-5, with D unclear. This CDR3 has 13 residues. CDR1 is MDHEN, CDR2 SYDVKM, per germline. Trimming took off 3 bases at V and 3 bases at J, with 6 bases between the two ends.

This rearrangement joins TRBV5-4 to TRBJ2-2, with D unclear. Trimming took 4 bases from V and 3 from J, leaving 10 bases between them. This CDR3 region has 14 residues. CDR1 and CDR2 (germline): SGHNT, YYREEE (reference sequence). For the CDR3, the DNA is TGTGCCAGCAGCCGATCCCAGGACACCGGGGAGCTGTTTTTT. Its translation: CASSRSQDTGELFF.

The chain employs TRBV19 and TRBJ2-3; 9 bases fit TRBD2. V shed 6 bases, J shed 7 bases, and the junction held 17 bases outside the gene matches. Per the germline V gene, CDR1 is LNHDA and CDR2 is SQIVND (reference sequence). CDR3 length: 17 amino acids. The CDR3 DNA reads TGTGCCAGTAGCACCCGCGACTCTAGCGGGGCTTTAAATACGCAGTATTTT. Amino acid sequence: CASSTRDSSGALNTQYF.